These 31 T cell receptor beta chains originate from one sample sequenced in a study of CD8 T cells in ankylosing spondylitis. Each CDR3 protein gets one entry after TCRdb re-called the 5' RACE reads with MiXCR. The sample yields about 700,000 distinct CDR3 sequences, roughly 19% seen once. Study results and limitations: Seemingly distinctive of ankylosing spondylitis blood was a TCR beta motif formed by eight highly homologous variants.

These TCRs' antigens remain unknown. Sequencing input: blood, either unsorted or a sorted T cell fraction (not recorded which). Receptors originate from a male donor with ankylosing spondylitis.

The genes are TRBV7-9 and TRBJ1-1, with D perhaps TRBD1 (6 bases). Per germline, CDR1 SEHNR and CDR2 FQNEAQ (reference sequence). V was clipped by 5 bases and J by 7 bases, with 11 bases between them. This CDR3 is built from 12 residues. The chain's CDR3 is CASSRQEFEAFF. The CDR3 DNA sequence: TGTGCCAGCAGCCGACAGGAGTTTGAAGCTTTCTTT.

This clonotype showed up just a few times. J is TRBJ1-1 and V is TRBV29-1; D uncertain. This CDR3 has 14 residues. Germline values: CDR1 SQVTM, CDR2 ANQGSEA. Trimming took off 3 bases at V and 7 bases at J, with 18 bases between the two ends. This CDR3 is CSVELGPEVSEAFF. The CDR3 coding sequence is TGCAGCGTTGAGCTTGGACCCGAGGTTAGTGAAGCTTTCTTT.

In this sample, this clonotype turned up a few times. The chain carries TRBV29-1 and TRBJ2-2, with a weak D call TRBD1 (5 bases). Germline V lookup: CDR1 SQVTM, CDR2 ANQGSEA. The V end was cut by 6 bases, the J end by 0 bases, with 14 bases between. The CDR3 is made up of 15 amino acids. The CDR3 DNA reads as TGCAGCGTCCCCCAGGGTCCAGCGAACACCGGGGAGCTGTTTTTT. Amino acid sequence: CSVPQGPANTGELFF.

V and J are TRBV18 and TRBJ1-1, with 10 bases identical to TRBD1. Germline V CDR1 and CDR2: KGHSH, LQKENI. V was clipped by 3 bases and J by 5 bases; unmatched bases: 12. This CDR3 region has 17 residues. CDR3 DNA: TGTGCCAGCTCACCTACCGGGACAGGGGAAATCGAGACTGAAGCTTTCTTT. Residues: CASSPTGTGEIETEAFF.

The V call is TRBV4-1, the J call TRBJ2-1; D is uncertain. CDR3 size: 10 residues. CDR1 is MGHRA and CDR2 is YSYEKL in the germline V gene. Between the trimmed V and J ends, which lost 6 bases and 15 bases, there was a span of 12 bases. The CDR3 region is CASRTEGSFF. The CDR3 DNA reads TGCGCCAGCAGGACGGAAGGGTCGTTCTTC.

In this sample, this clonotype turned up once. The V and J genes are TRBV6-5 and TRBJ1-2, with D hard to call. Germline V gene sequence: CDR1 MNHEY, CDR2 SVGAGI. CDR3 length equals 15 residues. With 0 bases removed from V and 6 bases from J, the gap between germline ends came to 14 bases. The CDR3 region has the DNA TGTGCCAGCAGTTACTCGAACCGGGCTCGGCATGGCTACACCTTC. Protein: CASSYSNRARHGYTF.

This sequence joins TRBV6-4 and TRBJ2-5; D call uncertain. Between the trimmed V and J ends, which lost 5 bases and 4 bases, there was a span of 8 bases. Per the germline V gene, CDR1 is MRHNA and CDR2 is SNTAGT. The CDR3 spans 12 residues. CDR3 region: CASSHLRETQYF. CDR3 nucleotides: TGTGCCAGCAGTCACCTTCGAGAGACCCAGTACTTC.

This clonotype has ten or more counts. J is TRBJ1-1 and V is TRBV12-3 or TRBV12-4, with 11 bases aligning to TRBD1. The ends lost 3 bases at V and 6 bases at J; junction bases unmatched: 9. CDR3 size: 16 residues. CDR3 in DNA: TGTGCCAGCAGTTTTGGGTCAGGGACAGGGGGTCCTGAAGCTTTCTTT. The encoded protein is CASSFGSGTGGPEAFF.

This clonotype has at least ten counts. The chain joins TRBV5-1 to TRBJ2-5, with D possibly matching TRBD2 (5 bases). CDR3 length equals 15 residues. The ends were cut back, 4 bases at V and 4 bases at J, with 17 bases in the middle. Looked up from germline, CDR1 is SGHRS and CDR2 is YFSETQ. The CDR3 region is CASSLGLSEGETQYF. The DNA for the CDR3 is TGCGCCAGCAGCCTCGGACTCTCCGAAGGAGAGACCCAGTACTTC.

The rearrangement uses TRBV4-1 and TRBJ2-7; TRBD2 is a possible D gene (6 bases). The length of the CDR3 is 14 residues. Germline CDR1 is MGHRA and CDR2 is YSYEKL. V lost 4 bases and J 2 bases, leaving 12 bases between the germline ends. The CDR3 DNA reads as TGCGCCAGCAGCCCAAACCGGGAGACCTACGAGCAGTACTTC. Its protein is CASSPNRETYEQYF.

The chain links TRBV20-1 to TRBJ2-7; no firm D call. V was clipped by 4 bases and J by 3 bases, with 10 bases between them. This CDR3 spans 12 amino acids. From germline, CDR1 is DFQATT and CDR2 SNEGSKA (reference sequence). The CDR3 protein is CSANLYGYEQYF. In DNA, the CDR3 is TGCAGTGCTAACCTTTATGGCTACGAGCAGTACTTC.

This clonotype has only a few counts. The rearrangement joins TRBV20-1 to TRBJ2-5; 9 bases align to TRBD2. Germline V gives CDR1 DFQATT, CDR2 SNEGSKA (reference sequence). The CDR3 contains 17 residues. The V and J ends lost 3 bases and 2 bases, in that order; junction bases with no gene match: 13. The DNA of the CDR3 is TGCAGTGCTAGGACCGCCTTAGCGGGGGCTCCTCAAGAGACCCAGTACTTC. Translated: CSARTALAGAPQETQYF.

This clonotype was seen more than once but under ten times. V is TRBV12-3 or TRBV12-4 and J is TRBJ1-2; TRBD1 might be the D (5 bases). This CDR3 has 12 amino acids. The V and J ends lost 5 bases and 8 bases respectively, with 12 bases between them. CDR3 residues: CASSQGTGGYTF. The CDR3 nucleotides read TGTGCCAGCAGTCAGGGAACGGGGGGCTACACCTTC.

This clonotype has more than one count but fewer than ten. The rearrangement joins TRBV28 to TRBJ2-7; 7 bases align to TRBD1. CDR3 length: 13 amino acids. Germline loops: CDR1 MDHEN, CDR2 SYDVKM. V lost 2 bases, J lost 6 bases, and 4 bases stayed unmatched. The CDR3 DNA reads as TGTGCCAGCAGTTTACCGCCAGGGGGCGAGCAGTACTTC. Its protein product is CASSLPPGGEQYF. Full variable domain (remainder filled in from reference TRBV28 and TRBJ2-7): DVKVTQSSRYLVKRTGEKVFLECVQDMDHENMFWYRQDPGLGLRLIYFSYDVKMKEKGDIPEGYSVSREKKERFSLILESASTNQTSMYLCASSLPPGGEQYFGPGTRLTVT.

The chain recombines TRBV10-1 with TRBJ2-2, with 7 bases lining up with TRBD2. Germline loops: CDR1 WNHNN, CDR2 SYGVQD (reference sequence). Germline trimming cut 4 bases from V and 5 bases from J; bases unmatched to any gene: 1. The CDR3 has 13 residues. The CDR3 loop reads CASSAGGTGELFF. CDR3 nucleotides: TGCGCCAGCAGTGCCGGGGGGACCGGGGAGCTGTTTTTT.

The genes are TRBV12-3 or TRBV12-4 and TRBJ2-5, with a tentative D call TRBD1 (6 bases). With 6 bases removed from V and 5 bases from J, the gap between germline ends came to 13 bases. The CDR3 extends over 13 amino acids. The DNA of the CDR3 is TGTGCCAGCAGACCAGGGGACGGCGAGACCCAGTACTTC. It yields the protein CASRPGDGETQYF.

The J gene is TRBJ1-2, the V gene TRBV7-9, with no clear D. Germline values: CDR1 SEHNR, CDR2 FQNEAQ (reference sequence). The V and J ends lost 9 bases and 4 bases respectively, with 9 bases between them. The CDR3 covers 11 residues. The CDR3, as DNA: TGTGCCAGTCGCCATGGCTATGGCTACACCTTC. Protein: CASRHGYGYTF.

The gene calls are TRBV29-1 and TRBJ2-5; 8 nucleotides align to TRBD1. The CDR3 runs to 13 residues. Germline V gives CDR1 SQVTM, CDR2 ANQGSEA. Losses at the gene ends were 4 bases for V and 1 base for J; bases not matched to a gene: 2. The CDR3 nucleotides read TGCAGCGTTGCCCAGGGGGCCCAAGAGACCCAGTACTTC. Protein product: CSVAQGAQETQYF.

This clonotype has only a few counts. The chain joins TRBV29-1 to TRBJ2-7, with 7 bases lining up with TRBD2. With 4 bases clipped from V and 4 bases from J, the junction kept 7 bases outside the gene matches. Germline V gene sequence: CDR1 SQVTM, CDR2 ANQGSEA. The CDR3 consists of 13 residues. The CDR3 DNA is TGCAGCGTTGGGGGCGGGAGAGGGTACGAGCAGTACTTC. This gives the protein CSVGGGRGYEQYF.

This clonotype appeared many times. The chain recombines TRBV29-1 with TRBJ1-4; 8 nucleotides align to TRBD1. Germline values: CDR1 SQVTM, CDR2 ANQGSEA. V shed 7 bases, J shed 8 bases, and the junction held 9 bases outside the gene matches. There are 13 residues in the CDR3. The CDR3 coding sequence is TGCAGCGGTCGGACAGGGAGGGGAGAAAAACTGTTTTTT. It is translated as CSGRTGRGEKLFF.

The chain uses TRBV6-2 or TRBV6-3 and TRBJ2-5; TRBD2 is a possible D gene (6 bases). V lost 2 bases to trimming and J lost 2 bases, with 15 bases between them. The CDR3 is made up of 16 amino acids. CDR1 and CDR2 from the germline V gene are MNHEY and SVGEGT. The DNA of the CDR3 is TGTGCCAGCAGTTACAACCGGGAGAGTTTACAAGAGACCCAGTACTTC. Amino acids: CASSYNRESLQETQYF.

This clonotype was recorded a few times. One junction end disagrees with the germline gene, perhaps due to a read error. The rearrangement joins TRBV2 to TRBJ2-5; no clear D. The CDR3 is made up of 11 amino acids. Germline V CDR1 and CDR2: SNHLY, FYNNEI. In DNA form, the CDR3 reads TGTGCCAACAGTGTCCAAGAGACCCAGTACTTC. As protein: CANSVQETQYF.

The rearrangement uses TRBV29-1 and TRBJ2-7; perhaps TRBD1 as D (6 bases). Germline values: CDR1 SQVTM, CDR2 ANQGSEA. The CDR3 totals 13 residues. Trimming pared 4 bases from V and 0 bases from J, leaving 10 bases between. CDR3 in DNA: TGCAGCGTTGTGTGGGGGCCCTCCTACGAGCAGTACTTC. Translation gives CSVVWGPSYEQYF.

Only a few counts were recorded for this clonotype. The chain couples TRBV7-8 to TRBJ1-2; 7 nucleotides match TRBD1. Germline CDR1 reads SGHVS; CDR2 reads FQNEAQ. This CDR3 is 13 amino acids long. J gave up 7 bases and V 7 bases, and 9 bases lay outside the gene matches. Written as DNA, the CDR3 is TGTGCCAGCACCGATAGGACAGGCGGTGGCTACACCTTC. Protein sequence: CASTDRTGGGYTF. The entire variable domain, with the rest obtained from reference TRBV7-8 and TRBJ1-2, is as follows: GAGVSQSPRYKVAKRGQDVALRCDPISGHVSLFWYQQALGQGPEFLTYFQNEAQLDKSGLPSDRFFAERPEGSVSTLKIQRTQQEDSAVYLCASTDRTGGGYTFGSGTRLTVV.

This rearrangement joins TRBV2 to TRBJ2-7; no firm D call. This CDR3 region has 13 residues. The V and J ends lost 5 bases and 3 bases respectively, with 11 bases between them. CDR1 SNHLY and CDR2 FYNNEI come from the germline V gene. The CDR3 here is CASSPRPNYEQYF. The CDR3 coding sequence is TGTGCCAGCAGTCCTCGGCCCAACTACGAGCAGTACTTC.

This clonotype was recorded a few times. The chain uses TRBV6-5 and TRBJ2-5; no firm D call. The CDR3 has 15 residues. Germline CDR1 and CDR2: MNHEY and SVGAGI. Trimming removed 0 bases at V and 5 bases at J, with 13 bases between. The CDR3: CASSYSGEYPETQYF. The CDR3 region has the DNA TGTGCCAGCAGTTACTCGGGCGAGTACCCGGAGACCCAGTACTTC.

The rearrangement uses TRBV6-5 and TRBJ2-7; a possible D gene is TRBD1 (6 bases). The CDR3 sequence is 15 residues long. The germline V gene encodes CDR1 MNHEY and CDR2 SVGAGI. Trimming took 0 bases from V and 0 from J, leaving 9 bases between them. Here the CDR3 reads CASSYSPGDSYEQYF. In DNA, the CDR3 is TGTGCCAGCAGTTACTCGCCAGGGGACTCCTACGAGCAGTACTTC.

The CDR3 DNA reads as TGCAGTGCTAGAGAGTTGGGGGAGGGAATCTACGAGCAGTACTTC. Protein: CSARELGEGIYEQYF. The chain uses TRBV20-1 and TRBJ2-7, with 7 bases matching TRBD2. This CDR3 has 15 amino acids. The germline CDR1 and CDR2 sequences are DFQATT and SNEGSKA (reference sequence). V lost 0 bases, J lost 3 bases, and 8 bases stayed unmatched.

This clonotype was recorded a few times. The genes are TRBV6-5 and TRBJ2-6, with 8 nucleotides matching TRBD1. The CDR3 has 18 residues. J lost 0 bases, V lost 0 bases, and 4 bases had no gene match. Germline assignment: CDR1 MNHEY and CDR2 SVGAGI. The CDR3, as DNA: TGTGCCAGCAGTTACTCTCGTACAGGGGGCTCTGGGGCCAACGTCCTGACTTTC. Residues: CASSYSRTGGSGANVLTF.

The V gene is TRBV12-3 or TRBV12-4, the J gene TRBJ2-1, with a possible D match to TRBD1 (6 bases). Trimming shortened V by 7 bases and J by 3 bases, and 16 bases separated the two germline ends. The CDR3 has 15 residues. CDR3 protein: CASTTRQALYNEQFF. In DNA, the CDR3 is TGTGCCAGCACCACGAGACAGGCCCTCTACAATGAGCAGTTCTTC.

This clonotype was found many times. The chain couples TRBV5-1 to TRBJ2-7, with 8 positions matching TRBD1. Germline trimming cut 3 bases from V and 2 bases from J; bases unmatched to any gene: 1. Germline CDR1 is SGHRS and CDR2 is YFSETQ. CDR3 size: 13 residues. This CDR3 is CASSSTGAYEQYF. The CDR3 nucleotides are TGCGCCAGCAGCTCGACAGGGGCCTACGAGCAGTACTTC. Filled out from reference TRBV5-1 and TRBJ2-7, the complete variable domain reads KAGVTQTPRYLIKTRGQQVTLSCSPISGHRSVSWYQQTPGQGLQFLFEYFSETQRNKGNFPGRFSGRQFSNSRSEMNVSTLELGDSALYLCASSSTGAYEQYFGPGTRLTVT.